This TCR beta chain was captured by sequencing in a study of T cell responses to AZD1222 COVID-19 vaccine (dated by TCRdb to the early 2020s). Regarding the complete study: AZD1222 recipients given second doses at about 4 weeks or at about 12 weeks were pooled, since spike-specific TCR depth and breadth were not found to differ between the two schedules. A total of 233 trial participants underwent TCR sequencing, of whom 200 to 220 received two doses of AZD1222 and 26 received two doses of the MenACWY control vaccine. Enrollment into the trials was organized by age into subgroups of 18-55, 56-69 and 70-plus years, and those subgroups contained about 160, 30 and 59 TCR-sequenced participants, respectively.

The sample's time point, from its label and the paper: baseline before first vaccination. Samples from vaccinated people were obtained from the UK trials COV001 and COV002, which included a single-blind randomized controlled phase 2/3 trial of AZD1222 (ChAdOx1 nCoV-19) in healthy adults. Trial participant PBMC samples were collected at day 0 and day 28 after the second dose for TCRbeta chain sequencing. V and J are trimmed by 2 bases and 5 bases, and the gene matches miss 5 bases of the junction. CDR1 SGHNT and CDR2 YYREEE are derived from the germline V gene (reference sequence). The CDR3 has 14 amino acids, counting the end cysteine and phenylalanine. Only CDR3 DNA is held: 42 bases, read in frame from base 1. The CDR3 regions of human TCRbeta chains were subjected to immunosequencing. The paper's processing steps were these. TCRs in the repertoires were matched against a reference library of SARS-CoV-2-specific TCRs that had been generated with the MIRA antigen-specificity platform. Breadth was defined as the fraction of unique TCRs that were SARS-CoV-2-associated. Depth was defined as the fraction of total T cells that were SARS-CoV-2-associated. Each spike-specific TCR was assigned to its reactive spike region and to a CD4 or CD8 class using the MIRA data. Log10-transformed breadth and depth values were compared by one-way ANOVA with Sidak's multiple comparisons tests. What TCRdb holds here is the immuneACCESS table cut down to in-frame rearrangements. Part of the clones is not present; checked against another copy, under half of the missing clones reflect an unresolved V gene, and the others are unexplained. That table is the source of V, J and clone size, and D and trimming were worked out from the DNA. The sample contains some 30,000 clones, roughly 90% of them found a single time. 35% to 50% of the sample rests with the top ten.

Turning to this clone: Its antigen specificity is not known. The input lacks base qualities; no much larger clone sits a single base away.

Points the paper makes about the study in general: In the small 56-69-year group, the increase in depth fell short of significance, most likely because of low power. Because no samples from the day 14 peak response were available, repertoires could be characterized only after the peak T cell response. The whole spike protein was spanned by vaccine-associated CD4 TCRs, and dominant responses were seen in regions 160-218 and 743-854. Participants were mostly white British and included more females than males, and it was suggested by the authors that clonal diversity may have been underestimated. Spike-specific TCR breadth and depth rose significantly after two AZD1222 doses compared with day 0 and with MenACWY recipients. Reportedly, close to half of the unique spike-specific TCRs recognized epitopes lying outside the regions that are mutated in the B.1.351 and B.1.1.7 variants. Conclusions about previously exposed vaccinees are limited, since just a handful of AZD1222 recipients were seropositive for SARS-CoV-2 at baseline.

The sample in question was peripheral blood, obtained on day 0 of AZD1222 vaccination. The clonotype was recovered from an adult in good health. This sequence uses TRBV5-4 and TRBJ2-5, with 8 bases matching TRBD2. The CDR3 loop reads CASSFGGGRETQYF. Read as DNA, the sequence is TGTGCCAGCAGCTTTGGCGGGGGGAGGGAGACCCAGTACTTC.